Given below is one TCR beta chain in context. Its antigen is still unknown. At one end, the junction sequence differs from germline, possibly due to a read error. This record belongs to a study of lymphopenia after photon versus proton radiotherapy. Measured with immunoSEQ multiplex PCR; TCRdb has only the in-frame clones, and not every one. In the table there are some 30,000 clones, 80% to 90% of which are singletons. There are 16 residues in the CDR3. CDR1 is SSHAT, CDR2 FNYEAQ, per germline (reference sequence). Study-wide points: Post-nadir TCR diversity decline inversely tracked overall survival among those who died. Proton therapy kept repertoires fairly stable, unlike photons, which gained effector/memory cells.

The source of this sequence is a woman in her seventies with pancreatic cancer. Some clones in this sample may be carry-over from other donors' samples. The chain links TRBV7-7 to TRBJ2-2; 12 bases agree with TRBD2. The source was peripheral blood, collected from a patient treated with proton-based radiotherapy. The CDR3 nucleotides read TGTGCTAGCAGCCCCTCGACTAGCGGGAGCGCCGGGGAGCTGTTTTTT. This gives the protein CASSPSTSGSAGELFF.